One and the same sample provided the 29 T cell receptor beta chains below, sequenced in a study of T cell repertoires in cytomegalovirus infection. One entry per CDR3 protein results from TCRdb running MiXCR on the reads. Of about 450,000 distinct CDR3 sequences listed, approximately 30% are singletons. The sample consisted of PBMCs. These receptors all stem from a human donor in good health (CMV status not recorded). Some clones in this sample may be carry-over from other donors' samples.

This clonotype has only a few counts. V gene TRBV13 combines with J gene TRBJ1-3; D remains ambiguous. Germline CDR1 is PRHDT and CDR2 is FYEKMQ (reference sequence). V lost 5 bases to trimming and J lost 4 bases, with 9 bases between them. This CDR3 comprises 13 residues. CDR3 in DNA: TGTGCCAGCAGCCGGACGCAGGGAAACACCATATATTTT. Its protein product is CASSRTQGNTIYF.

The rearrangement joins TRBV7-9 to TRBJ2-3, with D maybe TRBD1 (5 bases). Per germline, CDR1 SEHNR and CDR2 FQNEAQ (reference sequence). V lost 6 bases to trimming and J lost 3 bases, with 13 bases between them. The CDR3 runs to 14 residues. In DNA form, the CDR3 reads TGTGCCAGCAGGACGGCTAGGGGTACAGATACGCAGTATTTT. Its translation: CASRTARGTDTQYF. The full variable domain, in which reference TRBV7-9 and TRBJ2-3 provide the parts outside the CDR3, is DTGVSQNPRHKITKRGQNVTFRCDPISEHNRLYWYRQTLGQGPEFLTYFQNEAQLEKSRLLSDRFSAERPKGSFSTLEIQRTEQGDSAMYLCASRTARGTDTQYFGPGTRLTVL.

This clonotype was seen repeatedly, ten times or more. A read error may account for a junction end that differs from germline. The V gene is TRBV5-1, the J gene TRBJ1-1; tentatively, D is TRBD1 (5 bases). This CDR3 is built from 13 residues. Germline V gene data show CDR1 as SGHRS and CDR2 as YFSETQ. Here the CDR3 DNA reads TGTGCCAGCAGCTTCGACAGGAACACTGAAGCTTTCTTT. It is translated as CASSFDRNTEAFF.

The chain employs TRBV20-1 and TRBJ2-1, with 8 positions matching TRBD1. The CDR3 is 11 residues long. Germline CDR1 is DFQATT and CDR2 is SNEGSKA (reference sequence). Germline trimming cut 6 bases from V and 6 bases from J; bases unmatched to any gene: 1. The CDR3 protein is CSADRGNEQFF. DNA for the CDR3: TGCAGTGCAGACAGGGGCAATGAGCAGTTCTTC.

V usage is TRBV28 and J usage is TRBJ1-6, with D unclear. The CDR3 is 15 amino acids. V dropped 1 base and J dropped 7 bases, with 11 bases sitting between them. Per the germline V gene, CDR1 is MDHEN and CDR2 is SYDVKM. CDR3 sequence reads: CASSLSGGRNSPLHF. CDR3 DNA sequence: TGTGCCAGCAGTTTATCGGGTGGGAGAAATTCACCCCTCCACTTT.

A few counts support this clonotype. The V and J genes are TRBV20-1 and TRBJ1-6; TRBD1 aligns across 7 bases. Germline lookup yields CDR1 DFQATT and CDR2 SNEGSKA (reference sequence). This CDR3 region has 14 residues. Trimming took 4 bases from V and 7 from J; bases not matched to a gene: 7. CDR3 coding DNA: TGCAGTGCTATTGTAGGGGGCGCGAATTCACCCCTCCACTTT. Translating gives CSAIVGGANSPLHF.

This chain links TRBV6-5 with TRBJ1-4; D call uncertain. V was clipped by 6 bases and J by 2 bases, with 10 bases between them. This CDR3 is built from 14 residues. Germline loops: CDR1 MNHEY, CDR2 SVGAGI. In DNA form, the CDR3 reads TGTGCCAGCAGCTCGAGACTCACTAATGAAAAACTGTTTTTT. The encoded protein is CASSSRLTNEKLFF.

This clonotype came up a few times. The genes are TRBV2 and TRBJ2-7, with 8 bases identical to TRBD2. CDR1 SNHLY and CDR2 FYNNEI come from the germline V gene. Trimming took 4 bases from V and 3 from J; bases not matched to a gene: 5. The CDR3 consists of 14 residues. This CDR3 is CASSVALAGYEQYF. In DNA form, the CDR3 reads TGTGCCAGCAGTGTAGCCCTAGCGGGCTACGAGCAGTACTTC. Drawing the rest from reference TRBV2 and TRBJ2-7, the complete variable domain is EPEVTQTPSHQVTQMGQEVILRCVPISNHLYFYWYRQILGQKVEFLVSFYNNEISEKSEIFDDQFSVERPDGSNFTLKIRSTKLEDSAMYFCASSVALAGYEQYFGPGTRLTVT.

The chain employs TRBV5-4 and TRBJ2-1; D not certain. With 3 bases removed from V and 0 bases from J, the gap between germline ends came to 16 bases. The CDR3 loop spans 17 amino acids. Looked up from germline, CDR1 is SGHNT and CDR2 is YYREEE (reference sequence). The CDR3 loop reads CASSWAAHSRSYNEQFF. The DNA of the CDR3 is TGTGCCAGCAGCTGGGCCGCGCACTCGCGCTCCTACAATGAGCAGTTCTTC. Supplemented by reference TRBV5-4 and TRBJ2-1, the full variable domain reads ETGVTQSPTHLIKTRGQQVTLRCSSQSGHNTVSWYQQALGQGPQFIFQYYREEENGRGNFPPRFSGLQFPNYSSELNVNALELDDSALYLCASSWAAHSRSYNEQFFGPGTRLTVL.

Remarks on this clonotype: A read error may account for a junction end that differs from germline. The V gene is TRBV7-2, the J gene TRBJ2-5, with 7 bases matching TRBD1. Germline V gene sequence: CDR1 SGHTA, CDR2 FQGNSA. This CDR3 spans 14 amino acids. The CDR3 reads CACSLEGRGWTQYF. As DNA, the CDR3 is TGTGCCTGCAGCTTAGAGGGCAGGGGGTGGACCCAGTACTTC.

This clonotype was observed at least ten times. J is TRBJ2-5 and V is TRBV7-2, with 8 bases lining up with TRBD2. After removal of 5 bases from V and 5 bases from J, the junction contained 7 bases not matched to a gene. The CDR3 is made up of 14 amino acids. Germline V gives CDR1 SGHTA, CDR2 FQGNSA. CDR3 bases: TGTGCCAGCAGCCACATAGCGGGGCTGGAGACCCAGTACTTC. It translates to CASSHIAGLETQYF. Looking up the rest from reference TRBV7-2 and TRBJ2-5 gives the full variable domain: GAGVSQSPSNKVTEKGKDVELRCDPISGHTALYWYRQSLGQGLEFLIYFQGNSAPDKSGLPSDRFSAERTGGSVSTLTIQRTQQEDSAVYLCASSHIAGLETQYFGPGTRLLVL.

This clonotype was seen a few times. The chain has TRBV11-2 and TRBJ2-2; no reliable D call. CDR1 SGHAT and CDR2 FQNNGV come from the germline V gene. The CDR3 length is 13 residues. Trimming shortened V by 5 bases and J by 3 bases, and 7 bases separated the two germline ends. CDR3: CASSQADTGELFF. CDR3 coding DNA: TGTGCCAGCAGCCAGGCGGACACCGGGGAGCTGTTTTTT.

This clonotype was seen a few times. V is TRBV11-2 and J is TRBJ2-5; TRBD2 matches at 8 bases. CDR3 length: 14 residues. Looked up from germline, CDR1 is SGHAT and CDR2 is FQNNGV. Trimming cost V 5 bases and J 1 base; bases outside gene matches: 3. DNA of the CDR3: TGTGCCAGCAGCGGGCGGGGGGCCCAAGAGACCCAGTACTTC. Protein product: CASSGRGAQETQYF.

The rearrangement uses TRBV12-3 or TRBV12-4 and TRBJ1-1, with D unresolved. V gave up 8 bases and J gave up 1 base, with 11 bases separating them. CDR3 size: 13 residues. CDR3 DNA: TGTGCCAGCGGACGCAGCGGGAACACTGAAGCTTTCTTT. Encoded protein: CASGRSGNTEAFF.

Points on this clonotype: Since no conserved phenylalanine or tryptophan closes the CDR3, a read error is the likely cause. The chain joins TRBV4-1 to TRBJ2-7, with TRBD1 matching over 7 bases. V was clipped by 4 bases and J by 0 bases; unmatched bases: 9. In germline, CDR1 is MGHRA, CDR2 YSYEKL. The CDR3 is 16 amino acids. The CDR3 region is CASSPHPQGSSYEQYC. DNA for the CDR3: TGCGCCAGCAGCCCTCACCCACAGGGGAGCTCCTACGAGCAGTACTGC.

This clonotype was counted at least ten times. This chain uses TRBV25-1 with TRBJ2-7, with 7 bases aligning to TRBD2. From germline, CDR1 is MGHDK and CDR2 SYGVNS. Trimming removed 3 bases from V and 5 bases from J; junction bases left unmatched: 1. The CDR3 runs to 12 residues. For the CDR3, the DNA is TGTGCCAGCAGTGATCGGGGGGACGAGCAGTACTTC. Translated: CASSDRGDEQYF.

V is TRBV19 and J is TRBJ2-6, with D possibly being TRBD1 or TRBD2 (5 bases each). This CDR3 has 16 residues. V lost 5 bases and J 0 bases, leaving 11 bases between the germline ends. Germline-derived CDR1 and CDR2 are LNHDA and SQIVND (reference sequence). The CDR3 reads CASSGTLSSGANVLTF. In DNA form, the CDR3 reads TGTGCCAGTAGTGGGACGCTTAGCTCTGGGGCCAACGTCCTGACTTTC.

On this clonotype itself: A single base separates this from a much larger clone, so it may be a read error. V gene TRBV4-2 combines with J gene TRBJ1-6; D uncertain. CDR1 is LGHNA and CDR2 is YNFKEQ in the germline V gene. This CDR3 has 17 amino acids. Trimming took off 1 base at V and 5 bases at J, with 15 bases between the two ends. Here the CDR3 reads CASSQGVGRINNSPLHF. DNA of the CDR3: TGTGCCAGCAGCCAAGGGGTCGGCCGCATCAATAATTCACCCCTCCACTTT.

In this sample, this clonotype turned up a few times. The CDR3 loop reads CASSHGAGNTEAFF. The CDR3 DNA sequence: TGTGCCAGCAGCCATGGGGCGGGGAACACTGAAGCTTTCTTT. The rearrangement links TRBV7-9 to TRBJ1-1; TRBD1 is a possible D gene (5 bases). Germline assignment: CDR1 SEHNR and CDR2 FQNEAQ (reference sequence). Trimming took off 5 bases at V and 1 base at J, with 11 bases between the two ends. CDR3 length: 14 amino acids.

V gene TRBV15 combines with J gene TRBJ2-7; the D gene is possibly TRBD1 (6 bases). The CDR3 is 14 amino acids. The germline CDR1 and CDR2 sequences are LNHNV and YYDKDF (reference sequence). Written as DNA, the CDR3 is TGTTCCAACAGCGCAGGGGCAGGCAGCTACGAGCAGTACTTC. This encodes CSNSAGAGSYEQYF.

Regarding this clonotype: A much larger clone differs from this one at a single base, so this may be a read error. This rearrangement joins TRBV11-2 to TRBJ2-7; unclear D gene. Germline CDR1 and CDR2: SGHAT and FQNNGV. With 1 base removed from V and 3 bases from J, the gap between germline ends came to 7 bases. The CDR3 covers 13 residues. The CDR3 reads CASSLVQDYEQYF. As DNA, the CDR3 is TGTGCCAGCAGCTTAGTACAAGACTACGAGCAGTACTTC.

This clonotype has more than one count but fewer than ten. This chain connects TRBV9 to TRBJ2-1, with D hard to call. Trimming cost V 3 bases and J 6 bases, with 10 bases left between them. CDR3 length: 13 amino acids. The V gene's germline CDR1 is SGDLS and CDR2 YYNGEE. In nucleotides, the CDR3 is TGTGCCAGCAGCGACCCTTCGGTCAATGAGCAGTTCTTC. Protein sequence: CASSDPSVNEQFF. The variable domain in full, completed from reference TRBV9 and TRBJ2-1, reads DSGVTQTPKHLITATGQRVTLRCSPRSGDLSVYWYQQSLDQGLQFLIQYYNGEERAKGNILERFSAQQFPDLHSELNLSSLELGDSALYFCASSDPSVNEQFFGPGTRLTVL.

This clonotype was picked up a small number of times. V usage is TRBV4-1 and J usage is TRBJ2-7; no firm D call. Trimming removed 1 base at V and 9 bases at J, with 19 bases between. Germline CDR1 is MGHRA and CDR2 is YSYEKL. The CDR3 is 15 amino acids. This CDR3 reads CASSQAGQPPTAQYF. The CDR3 DNA reads TGCGCCAGCAGCCAAGCCGGGCAGCCACCTACGGCGCAGTACTTC.

The chain has TRBV5-1 and TRBJ2-5, with D perhaps matching TRBD1 (5 bases). The CDR3 is made up of 14 amino acids. V was clipped by 1 base and J by 3 bases, with 10 bases between them. Germline lookup yields CDR1 SGHRS and CDR2 YFSETQ. The CDR3 nucleotides read TGCGCCAGCAGCTTGAGGGTGGACAAAGAGACCCAGTACTTC. It is translated as CASSLRVDKETQYF.

In DNA form, the CDR3 reads TGTGCCAGCAGTGAAGGGCTGTCGGGGGATCAGCCCCAGCATTTT. Translated: CASSEGLSGDQPQHF. The V gene is TRBV2, the J gene TRBJ1-5; D possibly corresponds to TRBD1 (5 bases). This CDR3 is built from 15 residues. Germline CDR1 and CDR2: SNHLY and FYNNEI. Trimming shortened V by 1 base and J by 5 bases, and 12 bases separated the two germline ends.

The chain employs TRBV12-3 or TRBV12-4 and TRBJ2-7; perhaps TRBD2 as D (9 bases). The CDR3 covers 16 residues. V dropped 5 bases and J dropped 6 bases, with 23 bases sitting between them. Here the CDR3 reads CASSPPGGGGAFEQYF. CDR3 in DNA: TGTGCCAGCAGTCCCCCAGGGGGCGGGGGGGCCTTCGAGCAGTACTTC.

As to this clonotype: The CDR3 does not close with the conserved phenylalanine or tryptophan, likely indicating a read error. The rearrangement links TRBV7-2 to TRBJ2-7, with D perhaps TRBD2 (5 bases). This CDR3 has 15 amino acids. The germline CDR1 and CDR2 sequences are SGHTA and FQGNSA. DNA for the CDR3: TGTGCCAGCATCTTAGCGTCCGGGAACCAGTACGAGCAGTACTGC. It codes for CASILASGNQYEQYC.

The chain employs TRBV6-1 and TRBJ2-2; D is uncertain. The CDR3 totals 16 residues. Germline loops: CDR1 MNHNS, CDR2 SASEGT. Trimming stripped 6 bases from V and 1 base from J, with 15 bases between. CDR3 in DNA: TGTGCCAGCAGCCCAGCCATGACGGGGAACACCGGGGAGCTGTTTTTT. This sequence encodes CASSPAMTGNTGELFF.

The CDR3 DNA reads TGTGCCAGCAGCTCCCTTCCCTACAAGAGAGAAGCTTTCTTT. It yields the protein CASSSLPYKREAFF. The V and J genes are TRBV7-1 and TRBJ1-1; D ambiguous. TRBV7-1 is assigned to the ORF class and has an uncertain function. The CDR3 loop spans 14 amino acids. Trimming stripped 3 bases from V and 8 bases from J, with 16 bases between.